Presented here are 10 T cell receptor beta chains from one specimen sequenced in a study of blood T cells in healthy people across ages. A second PCR of 7 to 11 cycles used a sample-barcoded 5' primer and a J-beta primer mix. MiXCR, applied by TCRdb to the 5' RACE reads, yields one record per CDR3 protein. The data hold over 600,000 distinct CDR3 sequences, with around 45% observed a single time. The sample consisted of blood. The receptor set was obtained from an older man in good health.

The rearrangement links TRBV6-6 to TRBJ1-4; tentatively, D is TRBD1 (6 bases). CDR1 and CDR2 (germline): MNHNY, SVGAGI (reference sequence). V was shortened by 7 bases and J by 4 bases, with 13 bases between the two germline ends. The CDR3 spans 14 residues. In DNA form, the CDR3 reads TGTGCCAGCATAGGGGGGACCCTTAATGAAAAACTGTTTTTT. This encodes CASIGGTLNEKLFF.

The chain combines TRBV7-9 with TRBJ2-7, with D unclear. The DNA end is a closer match to TRBJ2-5, so the J assignment may be wrong. Germline V gene data show CDR1 as SEHNR and CDR2 as FQNEAQ (reference sequence). The CDR3 is 14 amino acids. The CDR3 reads CASSQHKVLETQYF. DNA of the CDR3: TGTGCCAGCAGTCAACACAAGGTTTTAGAGACCCAGTACTTC.

In this sample, this clonotype turned up a few times. This chain uses TRBV12-3 or TRBV12-4 with TRBJ2-7, with D perhaps matching TRBD1 or TRBD2 (5 bases each). V was clipped by 5 bases and J by 3 bases, with 14 bases between them. There are 14 residues in the CDR3. The CDR3, as DNA: TGTGCCAGCAGTCCCCTCGGGACCCGCTACGAGCAGTACTTC. Encoded protein: CASSPLGTRYEQYF.

This CDR3 reads CSARALRQETQYF. The CDR3 coding sequence is TGCAGTGCTAGGGCCCTCCGGCAAGAGACCCAGTACTTC. This chain links TRBV20-1 with TRBJ2-5; D uncertain. The germline V gene has CDR1 DFQATT and CDR2 SNEGSKA (reference sequence). The CDR3 extends over 13 amino acids. V was clipped by 3 bases and J by 2 bases, with 10 bases between them.

Turning to this clonotype: The junction differs from germline at one of its ends, possibly a read error. This rearrangement joins TRBV7-2 to TRBJ2-5; D gene unclear. The J call is in doubt because the DNA end fits TRBJ2-7 better. Germline-derived CDR1 and CDR2 are SGHTA and FQGNSA. CDR3 length equals 12 residues. The DNA of the CDR3 is TGTGCCAGCACCTTAGCCCCCTACGAGCAGTACTTC. Protein product: CASTLAPYEQYF.

This clonotype was seen repeatedly, ten times or more. The chain employs TRBV2 and TRBJ2-7, with D perhaps matching TRBD1 (5 bases). Trimming removed 8 bases at V and 3 bases at J, with 11 bases between. The CDR3 totals 12 residues. Germline V lookup: CDR1 SNHLY, CDR2 FYNNEI. This chain's CDR3 is CASGQGDYEQYF. CDR3 coding DNA: TGTGCCAGCGGCCAAGGGGACTACGAGCAGTACTTC.

In regard to this clonotype: Sequence at one end of the junction differs from germline and may be a read error. The chain's CDR3 is CANSNSGGDNYGYTF. In DNA, the CDR3 is TGCGCCAACAGCAATTCAGGGGGCGATAACTATGGCTACACCTTC. V is TRBV5-1 and J is TRBJ1-2; 8 bases agree with TRBD1. CDR3 length equals 15 residues. Germline V gene lookup returns CDR1 SGHRS and CDR2 YFSETQ. Filled out from reference TRBV5-1 and TRBJ1-2, the complete variable domain reads KAGVTQTPRYLIKTRGQQVTLSCSPISGHRSVSWYQQTPGQGLQFLFEYFSETQRNKGNFPGRFSGRQFSNSRSEMNVSTLELGDSALYLCANSNSGGDNYGYTFGSGTRLTVV.

The V gene is TRBV12-3 or TRBV12-4, the J gene TRBJ2-1, with TRBD1 identical over 7 bases. The V and J ends lost 4 bases and 13 bases, in that order; junction bases with no gene match: 22. The CDR3 spans 17 residues. This CDR3 is CASSSGQRRLRGETQFF. Written as DNA, the CDR3 is TGTGCCAGCAGTTCGGGACAGCGGCGTCTAAGGGGAGAGACCCAGTTCTTC.

This clonotype came up a few times. The V and J genes are TRBV5-1 and TRBJ2-7, with 11 bases matching TRBD1. V shed 5 bases and J 3 bases; nucleotides not matched to a gene: 4. Germline V CDR1 and CDR2: SGHRS, YFSETQ. This CDR3 comprises 14 residues. CDR3 residues: CASSWTGGIYEQYF. The DNA of the CDR3 is TGCGCCAGCAGTTGGACAGGGGGCATCTACGAGCAGTACTTC.

There are many counts of this clonotype. This rearrangement joins TRBV29-1 to TRBJ2-1, with 7 bases matching TRBD2. This CDR3 is built from 14 residues. Germline CDR1 and CDR2: SQVTM and ANQGSEA. V dropped 2 bases and J dropped 1; count of bases not matched to a gene: 2. CDR3 sequence (DNA): TGCAGCGTTGAACTAGCGGAGTCCTACAATGAGCAGTTCTTC. Translated: CSVELAESYNEQFF.